This T cell receptor beta chain was sequenced in a study of neurological immune-mediated disorders. V shed 3 bases and J shed 10 bases, with 13 bases lying between them. Germline CDR1 reads DFQATT; CDR2 reads SNEGSKA (reference sequence). There are 12 residues in the CDR3. Synthesis of cDNA used 5'RACE (with 10-nucleotide random UMIs). TCRdb fed the 5' RACE reads into MiXCR, producing one record per CDR3 protein. The table shows tens of thousands of distinct CDR3 sequences, with over 4% occurring only once. Study conclusions and caveats: Multiple sclerosis patients had less TCR clonal expansion than even healthy controls, unlike HTLV-1-associated myelopathy.

This clonotype was detected many times. Its target is unknown. The sample was PBMCs. This receptor was taken from a man between 50 and 59 years old with multiple sclerosis. V is TRBV20-1 and J is TRBJ2-1, with D possibly matching TRBD2 (5 bases). CDR3 sequence: CSASGLAHEQFF. DNA of the CDR3: TGCAGTGCTAGTGGCCTAGCCCACGAGCAGTTCTTC.